This entry features one TCR beta chain sequence. V dropped 5 bases and J dropped 7 bases, with 38 bases sitting between them. The CDR3 consists of 21 residues. From germline, CDR1 is LGHDT and CDR2 YNNKEL (reference sequence). The sample is drawn from a study of T cells of healthy individuals. MiXCR was run by TCRdb on the 5' RACE reads, yielding one entry per CDR3 protein. The sample carries tens of thousands of distinct CDR3 sequences, 15% to 20% recorded once. V gene TRBV3-1 combines with J gene TRBJ1-1; perhaps TRBD1 as D (5 bases). This TCR derives from a human donor in good health. CDR3 sequence: CASSSKRWPFRERDKWGEAFF. In nucleotides, the CDR3 is TGTGCCAGCAGCTCAAAGAGGTGGCCGTTCAGGGAAAGAGACAAATGGGGTGAAGCTTTCTTT.